This TCR beta chain is drawn from a study of CD8 T cells in Susac syndrome. Study details: Patients with Susac syndrome were therapy-naive, taking corticosteroids, with some also receiving intravenous immunoglobulin, or taking intravenous immunoglobulin alone at the time their blood was drawn.

On this clonotype: Antigen specificity is unknown.

Reverse transcription of about 0.45 to 1 ug RNA was carried out with random hexamers. Using its own MiXCR run on the immunoSEQ multiplex PCR reads, TCRdb lists one record per CDR3 protein. This sample carries around 150,000 distinct CDR3 sequences, roughly 94% of them seen once, and the ten largest clones take approximately 0.18%. With 4 bases removed from V and 5 bases from J, the gap between germline ends came to 8 bases. Germline CDR1 SGHDT, CDR2 YYEEEE. The CDR3 is made up of 12 amino acids. General observations from the study: The authors found 15 to 20 Susac-specific public clones in total CD8+ repertoires and roughly five in CD8+ TEMRA repertoires.

The source is a human donor with Susac syndrome. The gene calls are TRBV5-6 and TRBJ2-3; tentatively, D is TRBD2 (5 bases). The specimen was CD8+ T cells from PBMCs. Here the CDR3 reads CASSPGLDTQYF. Here the CDR3 DNA reads TGTGCCAGCAGCCCAGGACTAGATACGCAGTATTTT.